What follows are 17 T cell receptor beta chains derived from one specimen sequenced in a study of cytomegalovirus exposure and HLA in healthy donors. This PCR relied on a set of 60 Vbeta primers and 13 Jbeta primers. Assay used: immunoSEQ multiplex PCR; TCRdb lists only in-frame clones, some missing. The table shows roughly 52,000 clones, with roughly 50% occurring only once. The sequencing input was PBMCs. The receptors here all came from a human donor in good health.

The chain recombines TRBV20-1 with TRBJ1-2, with D unresolved. The CDR3 extends over 8 amino acids. The germline CDR1 and CDR2 sequences are DFQATT and SNEGSKA (reference sequence). The chain's CDR3 is CSPRGYTF. CDR3 DNA: TGCAGCCCCCGGGGCTACACCTTC.

J is TRBJ1-5 and V is TRBV28, with unresolved D. CDR1 is MDHEN, CDR2 SYDVKM, per germline. CDR3 length: 12 residues. V lost 3 bases, J lost 6 bases, and 6 bases lay in between. This chain's CDR3 is CASSFSVQPQHF. The DNA of the CDR3 is TGTGCCAGCAGTTTTTCCGTTCAGCCCCAGCATTTT.

V is TRBV7-2 and J is TRBJ2-3; 7 bases are shared with TRBD2. Trimming at V came to 0 bases and at J to 8 bases, leaving 11 bases not matched to a gene. This CDR3 region has 16 residues. The germline gives CDR1 SGHTA, CDR2 FQGNSA. CDR3 region: CASSLAGGRARGTQYF. The CDR3, as DNA: TGTGCCAGCAGCTTAGCGGGAGGGAGGGCCCGGGGTACGCAGTATTTT.

The table lists this clone with a few counts. The chain combines TRBV5-1 with TRBJ1-1, with D possibly being TRBD1 (5 bases). Germline loops: CDR1 SGHRS, CDR2 YFSETQ. The V end lost 6 bases, the J end lost 5 bases, and 20 bases lay between the germline ends. The CDR3 has 15 residues. The CDR3 sequence: CASTEAGGGFTEAFF. The DNA for the CDR3 is TGCGCCAGCACCGAAGCCGGGGGGGGGTTTACTGAAGCTTTCTTT.

This chain links TRBV7-2 with TRBJ1-5; 7 bases are shared with TRBD1. After removal of 1 base from V and 5 bases from J, the junction contained 11 bases not matched to a gene. CDR3 length: 17 amino acids. The germline gives CDR1 SGHTA, CDR2 FQGNSA. The DNA of the CDR3 is TGTGCCAGCAGCTTAGGGGGACAGTCGAGAACGCATCAGCCCCAGCATTTT. It is translated as CASSLGGQSRTHQPQHF.

This clone was seen once. V usage is TRBV30 and J usage is TRBJ1-1, with D maybe TRBD1 (5 bases). Germline V gene data show CDR1 as GTSNPN and CDR2 as SVGIG (reference sequence). The CDR3 runs 13 residues. Trimming shortened V by 3 bases and J by 0 bases, and 8 bases separated the two germline ends. The CDR3 nucleotides are TGTGCCTGGAGGGGGCCCATGAACACTGAAGCTTTCTTT. This translates into CAWRGPMNTEAFF.

The table lists this clone with a count of one. The CDR3: CASSDTGGVDEKLFF. The DNA for the CDR3 is TGCGCCAGCAGCGACACAGGGGGCGTCGATGAAAAACTGTTTTTT. The chain employs TRBV5-1 and TRBJ1-4; 9 bases agree with TRBD1. J was trimmed by 6 bases and V by 4 bases; bases with no gene match: 7. This CDR3 has 15 amino acids. Germline-derived CDR1 and CDR2 are SGHRS and YFSETQ.

This sequence joins TRBV27 and TRBJ1-5; no definite D call. The V gene's germline CDR1 is MNHEY and CDR2 SMNVEV (reference sequence). The CDR3 spans 18 residues. V gave up 5 bases and J gave up 0 bases, with 20 bases separating them. CDR3 DNA sequence: TGTGCCAGCAGTCCGTCCACGTGGCGGACTGATAGCAATCAGCCCCAGCATTTT. Protein: CASSPSTWRTDSNQPQHF.

This rearrangement joins TRBV10-3 to TRBJ2-1; the match to TRBD2 covers 8 bases. The length of the CDR3 is 18 residues. V lost 3 bases, J lost 8 bases, and 18 bases stayed unmatched. Germline assignment: CDR1 ENHRY and CDR2 SYGVKD. In DNA, the CDR3 is TGTGCCATCAGTGATCCGGCCTCGGCGGGGGGCCGGGGGCATGAGCAGTTCTTC. This gives the protein CAISDPASAGGRGHEQFF.

This clone occurred a few times. The chain recombines TRBV10-3 with TRBJ1-3; 7 bases map to TRBD1. CDR3 length: 14 amino acids. The germline gives CDR1 ENHRY, CDR2 SYGVKD. V dropped 6 bases and J dropped 0; count of bases not matched to a gene: 2. CDR3 sequence: CAIRRDSSGNTIYF. The CDR3 DNA reads TGTGCCATCAGGCGGGACAGCTCTGGAAACACCATATATTTT.

The chain employs TRBV25-1 and TRBJ1-3; D is uncertain. CDR1 and CDR2 from the germline V gene are MGHDK and SYGVNS. The CDR3 has 15 amino acids. V was trimmed by 1 base and J by 2 bases, leaving 9 bases between them. DNA for the CDR3: TGTGCCAGCAGTGAATTAAGGAGTGCTGGAAACACCATATATTTT. Translated, it gives CASSELRSAGNTIYF.

V and J are TRBV7-3 and TRBJ2-3, with TRBD2 matching 8 bases. The CDR3 runs to 15 residues. Germline CDR1 SGHTA, CDR2 FQGTGA. V was clipped by 5 bases and J by 3 bases; unmatched bases: 7. The CDR3 coding sequence is TGTGCCAGCAGCCCGTCCCGGGGGGGTACAGATACGCAGTATTTT. Translating gives CASSPSRGGTDTQYF.

There are a few counts of this clone. The chain joins TRBV11-2 to TRBJ2-2; a weak D match, TRBD2 (5 bases). Germline assignment: CDR1 SGHAT and CDR2 FQNNGV. The CDR3 has 16 amino acids. The ends were cut back, 1 base at V and 1 base at J, with 10 bases in the middle. The CDR3 sequence: CASSLGGAGNTGELFF. CDR3 in DNA: TGTGCCAGCAGCTTAGGTGGTGCGGGGAACACCGGGGAGCTGTTTTTT.

In this sample, this clone turned up a few times. The junction departs from germline at one end; a sequencing error may be responsible. The chain couples TRBV30 to TRBJ1-2; D might be TRBD1 (5 bases). This CDR3 has 14 amino acids. Germline lookup yields CDR1 GTSNPN and CDR2 SVGIG (reference sequence). As DNA, the CDR3 is TGTGCCTGGAGGTTCGCAGGGTCTAACTATGGCTACCCCTTC. This gives the protein CAWRFAGSNYGYPF.

CDR3 nucleotides: TGTGCCAGCGAAATTCGGGGAACCGCCCCGGGCGAGCAGTACTTC. It codes for CASEIRGTAPGEQYF. The chain carries TRBV7-2 and TRBJ2-7; weak D call: TRBD2 (5 bases). CDR1 and CDR2 from the germline V gene are SGHTA and FQGNSA. V shed 8 bases and J shed 6 bases, with 23 bases lying between them. CDR3 length: 15 residues.

The rearrangement links TRBV4-2 to TRBJ1-1; no clear D gene. The ends were cut back, 7 bases at V and 1 base at J, with 13 bases in the middle. Looked up from germline, CDR1 is LGHNA and CDR2 is YNFKEQ. The CDR3 runs 14 residues. CDR3 bases: TGTGCCAGCACCACGGTTCGGGGGAACACTGAAGCTTTCTTT. Its protein is CASTTVRGNTEAFF.

The chain joins TRBV19 to TRBJ1-1; 9 positions match TRBD1. The V segment lost 6 bases and the J segment 5 bases; nucleotides outside the gene matches: 4. Germline CDR1 LNHDA, CDR2 SQIVND (reference sequence). This CDR3 comprises 13 residues. This CDR3 reads CASRQGARTEAFF. CDR3 coding DNA: TGTGCCAGTAGACAGGGGGCTAGGACTGAAGCTTTCTTT. Full variable domain (remainder filled in from reference TRBV19 and TRBJ1-1): DGGITQSPKYLFRKEGQNVTLSCEQNLNHDAMYWYRQDPGQGLRLIYYSQIVNDFQKGDIAEGYSVSREKKESFPLTVTSAQKNPTAFYLCASRQGARTEAFFGQGTRLTVV.